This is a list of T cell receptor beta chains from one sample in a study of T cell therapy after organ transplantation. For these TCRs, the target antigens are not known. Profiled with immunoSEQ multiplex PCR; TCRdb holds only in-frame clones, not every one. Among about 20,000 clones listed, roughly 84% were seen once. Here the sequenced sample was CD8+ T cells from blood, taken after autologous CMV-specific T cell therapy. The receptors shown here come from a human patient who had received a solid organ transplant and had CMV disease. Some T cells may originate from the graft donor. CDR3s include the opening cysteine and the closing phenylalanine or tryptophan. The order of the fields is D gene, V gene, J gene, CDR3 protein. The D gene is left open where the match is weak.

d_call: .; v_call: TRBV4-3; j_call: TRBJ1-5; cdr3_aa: CASSQTPVDQPQHF
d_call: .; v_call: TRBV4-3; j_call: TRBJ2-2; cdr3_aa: CASSQGPTTGELFF
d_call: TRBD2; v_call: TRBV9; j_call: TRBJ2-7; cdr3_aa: CASSPGTSLSYEQYF
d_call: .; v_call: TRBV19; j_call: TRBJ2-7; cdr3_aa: CASSVTVAHEQYF
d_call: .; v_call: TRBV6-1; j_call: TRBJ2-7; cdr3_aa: CASSETDKYEQYF
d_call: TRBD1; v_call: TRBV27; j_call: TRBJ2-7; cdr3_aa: CASSSTGFTEQYF
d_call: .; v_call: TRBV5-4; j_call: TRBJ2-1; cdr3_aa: CASSFLGGDNEQFF
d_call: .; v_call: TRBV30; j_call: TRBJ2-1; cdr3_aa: CAWSVHNNEQFF
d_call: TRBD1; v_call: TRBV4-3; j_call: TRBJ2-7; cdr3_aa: CASSQEVSPGQGHEQYF
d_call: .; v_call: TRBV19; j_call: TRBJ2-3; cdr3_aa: CASSIGGGSTDTQYF
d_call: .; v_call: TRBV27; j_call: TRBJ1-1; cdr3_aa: CASSLWAGEDTEAFF
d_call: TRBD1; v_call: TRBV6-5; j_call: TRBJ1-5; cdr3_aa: CASGEQGPNQPQHF
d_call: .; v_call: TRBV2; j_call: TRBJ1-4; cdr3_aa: CASSDLMGPNEKLFF
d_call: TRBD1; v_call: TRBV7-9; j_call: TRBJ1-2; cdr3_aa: CASSLRQGRDFYGYTF
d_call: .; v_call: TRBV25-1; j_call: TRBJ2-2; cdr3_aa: CASSEYGVGELFF
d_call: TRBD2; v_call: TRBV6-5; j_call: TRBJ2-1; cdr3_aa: CASSSQGLAAYNEQFF
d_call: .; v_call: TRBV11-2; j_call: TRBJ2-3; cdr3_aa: CASSPDGTQYF
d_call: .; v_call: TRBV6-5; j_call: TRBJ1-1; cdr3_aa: CASSLAGAGTEAFF
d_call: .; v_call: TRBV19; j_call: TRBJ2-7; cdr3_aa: CASSPSSYEQYF
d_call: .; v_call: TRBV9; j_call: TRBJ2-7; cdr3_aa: CASSVAGSNEQYF
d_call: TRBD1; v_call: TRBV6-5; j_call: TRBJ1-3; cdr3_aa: CASSYGQGTGNTIYF
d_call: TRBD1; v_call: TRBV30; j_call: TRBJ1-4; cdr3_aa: CARGARDRGREKLFF
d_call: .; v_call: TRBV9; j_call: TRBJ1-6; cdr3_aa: CASSAGHRPLHF